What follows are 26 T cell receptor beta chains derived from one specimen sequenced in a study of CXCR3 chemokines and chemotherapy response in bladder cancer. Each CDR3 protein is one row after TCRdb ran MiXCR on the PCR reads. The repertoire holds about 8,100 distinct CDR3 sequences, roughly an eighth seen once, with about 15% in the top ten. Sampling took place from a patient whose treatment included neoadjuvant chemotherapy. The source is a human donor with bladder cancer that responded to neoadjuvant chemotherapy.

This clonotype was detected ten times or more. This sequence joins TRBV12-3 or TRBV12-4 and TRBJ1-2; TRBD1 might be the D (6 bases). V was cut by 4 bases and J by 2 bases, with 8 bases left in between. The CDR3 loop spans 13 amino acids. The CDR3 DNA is TGTGCCAGCAGTTGGGGGCGGAACTATGGCTACACCTTC. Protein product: CASSWGRNYGYTF.

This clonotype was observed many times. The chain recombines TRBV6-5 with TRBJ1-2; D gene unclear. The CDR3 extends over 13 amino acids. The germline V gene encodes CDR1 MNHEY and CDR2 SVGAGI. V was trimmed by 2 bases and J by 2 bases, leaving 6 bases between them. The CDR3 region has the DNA TGTGCCAGCAGTTACACAAGAAACTATGGCTACACCTTC. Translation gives CASSYTRNYGYTF.

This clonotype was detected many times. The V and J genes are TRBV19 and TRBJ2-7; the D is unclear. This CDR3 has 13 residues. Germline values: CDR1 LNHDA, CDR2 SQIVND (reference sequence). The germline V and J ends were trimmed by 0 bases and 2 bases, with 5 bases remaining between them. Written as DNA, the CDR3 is TGTGCCAGTAGTATAGAGGCCGCCTACGAGCAGTACTTC. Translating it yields CASSIEAAYEQYF.

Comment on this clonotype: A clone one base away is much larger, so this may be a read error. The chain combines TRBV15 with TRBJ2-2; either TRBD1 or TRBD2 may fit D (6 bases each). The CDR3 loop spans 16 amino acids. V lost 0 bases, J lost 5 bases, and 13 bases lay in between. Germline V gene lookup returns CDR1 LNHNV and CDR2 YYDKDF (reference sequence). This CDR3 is CATSRDPGGKTGELFF. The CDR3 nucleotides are TGTGCCACCAGCAGAGATCCCGGGGGCAAGACCGGGGAGCTGTTTTTT.

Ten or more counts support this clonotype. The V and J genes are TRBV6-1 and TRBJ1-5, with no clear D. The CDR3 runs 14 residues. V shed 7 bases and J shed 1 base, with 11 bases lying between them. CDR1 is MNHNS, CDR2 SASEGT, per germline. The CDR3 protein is CASNPTGSNQPQHF. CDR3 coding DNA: TGTGCCAGCAACCCAACGGGGAGCAATCAGCCCCAGCATTTT.

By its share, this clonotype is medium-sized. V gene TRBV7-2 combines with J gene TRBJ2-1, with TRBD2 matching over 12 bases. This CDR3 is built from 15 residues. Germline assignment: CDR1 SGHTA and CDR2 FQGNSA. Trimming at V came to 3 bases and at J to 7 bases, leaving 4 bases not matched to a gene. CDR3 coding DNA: TGTGCCAGCAGCTTTTCTAGCGGGGGGGTTAATGAGCAGTTCTTC. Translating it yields CASSFSSGGVNEQFF.

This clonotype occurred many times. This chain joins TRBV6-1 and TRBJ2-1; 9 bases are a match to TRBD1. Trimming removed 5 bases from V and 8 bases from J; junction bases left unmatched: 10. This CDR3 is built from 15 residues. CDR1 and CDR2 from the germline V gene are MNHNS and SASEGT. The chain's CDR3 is CASSTDRGALDEQFF. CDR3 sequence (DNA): TGTGCCAGCAGTACCGACAGGGGGGCTTTGGATGAGCAGTTCTTC.

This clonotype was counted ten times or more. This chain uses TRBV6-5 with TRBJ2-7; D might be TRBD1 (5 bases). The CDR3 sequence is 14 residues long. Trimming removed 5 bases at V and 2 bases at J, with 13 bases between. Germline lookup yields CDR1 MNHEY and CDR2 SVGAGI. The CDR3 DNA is TGTGCCAGCAGTCCCTCGGCGGACACCTACGAGCAGTACTTC. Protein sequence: CASSPSADTYEQYF.

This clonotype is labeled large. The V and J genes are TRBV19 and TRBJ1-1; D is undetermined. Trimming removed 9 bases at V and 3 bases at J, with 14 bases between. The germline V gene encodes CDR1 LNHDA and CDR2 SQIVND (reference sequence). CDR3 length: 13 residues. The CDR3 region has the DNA TGTGCCAGCCAGGAACTAGGATACACTGAAGCTTTCTTT. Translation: CASQELGYTEAFF.

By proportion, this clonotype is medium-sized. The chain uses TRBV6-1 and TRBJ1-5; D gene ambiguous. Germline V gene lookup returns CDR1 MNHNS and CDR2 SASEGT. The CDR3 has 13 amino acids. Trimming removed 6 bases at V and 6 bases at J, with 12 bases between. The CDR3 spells CASSGTLSQPQHF. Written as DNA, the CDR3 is TGTGCCAGCAGCGGAACTTTAAGTCAGCCCCAGCATTTT.

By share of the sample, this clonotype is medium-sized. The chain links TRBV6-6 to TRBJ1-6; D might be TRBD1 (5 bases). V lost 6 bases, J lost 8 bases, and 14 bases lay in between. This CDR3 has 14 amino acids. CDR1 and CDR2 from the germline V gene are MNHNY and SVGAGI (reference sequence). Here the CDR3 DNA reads TGTGCCAGCAGCCCCCGAGGGGCAGATTCACCCCTCCACTTT. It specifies CASSPRGADSPLHF.

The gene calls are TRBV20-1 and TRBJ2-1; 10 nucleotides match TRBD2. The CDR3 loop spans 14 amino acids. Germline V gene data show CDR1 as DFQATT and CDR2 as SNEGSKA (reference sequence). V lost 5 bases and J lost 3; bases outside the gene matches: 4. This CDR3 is CSAQPSGGYNEQFF. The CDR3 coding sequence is TGCAGTGCTCAACCTAGCGGGGGCTACAATGAGCAGTTCTTC.

CDR3 nucleotides: TGTGCCAGCAGTCCCCCCGGGGGTAGCTCTACAGATACGCAGTATTTT. Its protein is CASSPPGGSSTDTQYF. V is TRBV6-5 and J is TRBJ2-3; D might be TRBD2 (6 bases). V lost 5 bases to trimming and J lost 3 bases, with 18 bases between them. The CDR3 has 16 amino acids. The germline V gene has CDR1 MNHEY and CDR2 SVGAGI.

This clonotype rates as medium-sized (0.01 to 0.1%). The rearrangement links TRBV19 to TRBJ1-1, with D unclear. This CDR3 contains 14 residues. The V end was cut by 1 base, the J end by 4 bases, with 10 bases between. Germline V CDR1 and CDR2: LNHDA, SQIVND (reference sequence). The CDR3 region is CASSIVGVGTEAFF. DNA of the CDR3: TGTGCCAGTAGTATAGTTGGCGTTGGCACTGAAGCTTTCTTT. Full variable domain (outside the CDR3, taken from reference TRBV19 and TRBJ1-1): DGGITQSPKYLFRKEGQNVTLSCEQNLNHDAMYWYRQDPGQGLRLIYYSQIVNDFQKGDIAEGYSVSREKKESFPLTVTSAQKNPTAFYLCASSIVGVGTEAFFGQGTRLTVV.

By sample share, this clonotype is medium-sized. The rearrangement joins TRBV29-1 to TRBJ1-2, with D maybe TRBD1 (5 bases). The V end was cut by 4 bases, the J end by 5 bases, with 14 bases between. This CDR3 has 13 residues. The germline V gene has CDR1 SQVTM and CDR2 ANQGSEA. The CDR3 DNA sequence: TGCAGCGTTGCCCAGGGAGTCGATTATGGCTACACCTTC. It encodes CSVAQGVDYGYTF.

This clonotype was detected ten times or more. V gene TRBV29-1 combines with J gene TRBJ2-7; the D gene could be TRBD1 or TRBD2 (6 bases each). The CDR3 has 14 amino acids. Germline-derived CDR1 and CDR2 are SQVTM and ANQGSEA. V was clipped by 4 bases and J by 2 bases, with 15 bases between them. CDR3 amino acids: CSVVGTRGAYEQYF. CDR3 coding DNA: TGCAGCGTTGTGGGCACTAGGGGGGCCTACGAGCAGTACTTC.

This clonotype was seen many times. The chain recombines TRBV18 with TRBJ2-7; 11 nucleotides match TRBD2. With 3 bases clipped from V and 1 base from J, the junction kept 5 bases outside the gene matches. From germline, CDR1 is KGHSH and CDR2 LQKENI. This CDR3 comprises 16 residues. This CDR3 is CASSPLTSGESYEQYF. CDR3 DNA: TGTGCCAGCTCACCTCTGACTAGCGGGGAGTCCTACGAGCAGTACTTC.

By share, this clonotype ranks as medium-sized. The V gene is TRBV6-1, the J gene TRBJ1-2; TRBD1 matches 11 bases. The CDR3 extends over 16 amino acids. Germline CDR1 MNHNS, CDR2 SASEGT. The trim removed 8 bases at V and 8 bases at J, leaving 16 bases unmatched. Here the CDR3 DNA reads TGTGCCAGCGAACCTTGGAGGGGACAGGGGGTTTCCGGCTACACCTTC. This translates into CASEPWRGQGVSGYTF.

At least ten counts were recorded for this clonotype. CDR3 in amino acids: CASSSGGQGSLNQPQHF. CDR3 nucleotide sequence: TGTGCCAGCAGTTCGGGGGGACAGGGGAGTTTAAATCAGCCCCAGCATTTT. The rearrangement uses TRBV6-5 and TRBJ1-5; TRBD1 aligns across 10 bases. CDR3 length: 17 amino acids. The V segment lost 4 bases and the J segment 4 bases; nucleotides outside the gene matches: 10. The germline gives CDR1 MNHEY, CDR2 SVGAGI.

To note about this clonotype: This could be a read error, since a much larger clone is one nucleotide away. The chain's CDR3 is CASSAETGVSSPLHF. The CDR3 DNA is TGTGCCAGCAGCGCAGAGACAGGGGTTAGTTCACCCCTCCACTTT. This chain joins TRBV5-6 and TRBJ1-6; 8 nucleotides align to TRBD1. V trimming: 4 bases; J trimming: 9 bases; junction bases outside the gene matches: 9. This CDR3 comprises 15 residues. The germline V gene encodes CDR1 SGHDT and CDR2 YYEEEE.

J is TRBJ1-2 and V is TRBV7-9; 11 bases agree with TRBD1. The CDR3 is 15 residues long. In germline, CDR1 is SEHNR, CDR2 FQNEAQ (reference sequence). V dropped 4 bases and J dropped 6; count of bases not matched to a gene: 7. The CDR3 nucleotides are TGTGCCAGCAGCTCTGGACAGGGGGCCTGGAATGGCTACACCTTC. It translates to CASSSGQGAWNGYTF.

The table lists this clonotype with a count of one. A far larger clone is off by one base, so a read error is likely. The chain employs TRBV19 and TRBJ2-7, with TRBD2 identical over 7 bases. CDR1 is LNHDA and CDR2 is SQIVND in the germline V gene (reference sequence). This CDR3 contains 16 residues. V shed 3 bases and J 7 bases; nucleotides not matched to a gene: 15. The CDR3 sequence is CASSISGDYPYNEQYF. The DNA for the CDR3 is TGTGCCAGTAGTATTTCGGGGGACTACCCCTACAATGAGCAGTACTTC.

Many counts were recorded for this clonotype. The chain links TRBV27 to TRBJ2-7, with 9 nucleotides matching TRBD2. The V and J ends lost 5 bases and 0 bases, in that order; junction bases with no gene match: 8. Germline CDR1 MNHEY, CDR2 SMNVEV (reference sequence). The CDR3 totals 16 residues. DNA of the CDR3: TGTGCCAGCAGTCAAATTTCTAGCGGGGTCTCCTACGAGCAGTACTTC. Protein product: CASSQISSGVSYEQYF.

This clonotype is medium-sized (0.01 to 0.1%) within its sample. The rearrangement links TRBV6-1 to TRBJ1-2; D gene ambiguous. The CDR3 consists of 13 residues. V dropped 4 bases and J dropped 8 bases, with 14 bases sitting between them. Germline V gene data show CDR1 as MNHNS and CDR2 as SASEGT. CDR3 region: CASSGRGPFGYTF. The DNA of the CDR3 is TGTGCCAGCAGTGGAAGAGGCCCCTTCGGCTACACCTTC.

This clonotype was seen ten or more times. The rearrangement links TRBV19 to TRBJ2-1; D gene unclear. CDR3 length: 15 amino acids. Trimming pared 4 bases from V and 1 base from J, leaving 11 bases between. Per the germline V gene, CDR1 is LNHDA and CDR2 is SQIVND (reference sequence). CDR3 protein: CASSRRWGSYNEQFF. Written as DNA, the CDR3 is TGTGCCAGTAGTAGAAGGTGGGGATCCTACAATGAGCAGTTCTTC.

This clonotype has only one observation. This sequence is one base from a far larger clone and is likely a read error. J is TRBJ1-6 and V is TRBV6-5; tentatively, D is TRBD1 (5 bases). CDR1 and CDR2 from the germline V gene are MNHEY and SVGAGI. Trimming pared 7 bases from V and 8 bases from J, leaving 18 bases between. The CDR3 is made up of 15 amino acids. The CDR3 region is CASTPWDEVYSPLHF. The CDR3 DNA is TGTGCCAGCACCCCTTGGGACGAGGTTTATTCACCCCTCCACTTT.